This TCR beta chain emerged from a study of regulatory T cells in long-lasting Graves disease. Study-wide results and limits: The study found TRBV28, TRBJ1-2 and TRBJ2-5 favored in persistent disease.

Time point reported: persistent/refractory GD, antithyroid drugs over 5 years with positive TRAb. Making the TCR library involved RNA that had been extracted from PBMCs. The guidelines of the American Thyroid Association were the basis for diagnosing Graves' disease. Researchers made TCR beta libraries by using iRepertoire HTBI primers and running Arm-PCR on CDR3 regions. In the authors' workflow: Throughout the samples, researchers identified around 65 TRBV and approximately 13 TRBJ segments. TCRdb re-analysed the multiplex PCR reads in MiXCR, keeping a single row per CDR3 protein. TCRdb's processing, not the study's, gives the V and J calls here. The sample lists around 450,000 distinct CDR3 sequences; 20% to 25% were seen once. The sample holds many counts of this clonotype. As yet, its antigen is unknown. The CDR3 is 13 residues long. The germline V and J ends were trimmed by 0 bases and 2 bases, with 5 bases remaining between them. The germline gives CDR1 GTSNPN, CDR2 SVGIG (reference sequence).

This TCR was sampled from a female donor with Graves disease. The V call is TRBV30, the J call TRBJ1-5; possible D gene TRBD1, 5 bases. The sequenced sample was peripheral blood mononuclear cells (PBMCs), obtained when the disease was refractory, from a patient treated with antithyroid drugs. The CDR3 region is CAWSVGGNQPQHF. DNA of the CDR3: TGTGCCTGGAGTGTAGGGGGCAATCAGCCCCAGCATTTT.